The 7 T cell receptor beta chains below all came from one sample that was sequenced in a study of T cells in Graves' hyperthyroidism and ophthalmopathy. Amplification targeted TCR beta CDR3 regions from RNA transcripts. In the first-round RT-PCR of the TCR CDR3, the HTBI primer set was used. Using its own MiXCR run on the multiplex PCR reads, TCRdb lists one record per CDR3 protein. The sample holds over 700,000 distinct CDR3 sequences; under 45% are singletons and the top ten take around 30%. The material sequenced was blood. These receptors originate from a woman aged 40 to 50 with Graves' hyperthyroidism.

The rearrangement uses TRBV12-3 or TRBV12-4 and TRBJ1-1; D gene unclear. The CDR3 is made up of 13 amino acids. With 3 bases removed from V and 3 bases from J, the gap between germline ends came to 8 bases. CDR3 sequence (DNA): TGTGCCAGCAGTTTTGGGCCCTACACTGAAGCTTTCTTT. Protein: CASSFGPYTEAFF.

This clonotype showed up just a few times. One junction end disagrees with the germline gene, perhaps due to a read error. The J gene is TRBJ1-2, the V gene TRBV10-3; D is ambiguous. CDR1 is ENHRY and CDR2 is SYGVKD in the germline V gene. The CDR3 covers 13 residues. The CDR3 nucleotides are TGTGCCAGCAGTGATCCGACCTTCTACAAGTACTCCTTC. This translates into CASSDPTFYKYSF.

This chain connects TRBV7-9 to TRBJ2-7, with D perhaps TRBD1 (6 bases). Germline V CDR1 and CDR2: SEHNR, FQNEAQ (reference sequence). Trimming left V 7 bases short and J 2 bases short, with 15 bases between. The CDR3 contains 14 residues. The CDR3 DNA sequence: TGTGCCAGCACCCAGGGGCGGGTTACCTACGAGCAGTACTTC. As protein: CASTQGRVTYEQYF.

This chain connects TRBV2 to TRBJ1-1; D gene ambiguous. The CDR3 sequence is 14 residues long. Deletions cut 2 bases from V and 2 bases from J, with 9 bases between. Germline CDR1 and CDR2: SNHLY and FYNNEI. The CDR3 DNA reads TGTGCCAGCAGTGAATCCCACAAAAACACTGAAGCTTTCTTT. Amino acids: CASSESHKNTEAFF.

This clonotype was seen ten or more times. The rearrangement links TRBV5-1 to TRBJ2-7; TRBD2 might be the D (5 bases). Germline V gene sequence: CDR1 SGHRS, CDR2 YFSETQ. The ends were cut back, 1 base at V and 3 bases at J, with 14 bases in the middle. The CDR3 runs to 15 residues. CDR3 in DNA: TGCGCCAGCAGCTTGTGGGCGGACTCTATCTACGAGCAGTACTTC. Protein product: CASSLWADSIYEQYF.

This chain joins TRBV2 and TRBJ2-7; no clear D. The CDR3 has 14 residues. V was cut by 4 bases and J by 0 bases, with 10 bases left in between. The V gene's germline CDR1 is SNHLY and CDR2 FYNNEI. The CDR3 coding sequence is TGTGCCAGCAGTGTTGCGCCGAGCTCCTACGAGCAGTACTTC. Translation gives CASSVAPSSYEQYF. The full variable domain, rest sourced from reference TRBV2 and TRBJ2-7, is EPEVTQTPSHQVTQMGQEVILRCVPISNHLYFYWYRQILGQKVEFLVSFYNNEISEKSEIFDDQFSVERPDGSNFTLKIRSTKLEDSAMYFCASSVAPSSYEQYFGPGTRLTVT.

The CDR3: CASSLDHGQGYEQYF. DNA for the CDR3: TGCGCCAGCAGCTTGGATCATGGACAGGGTTACGAGCAGTACTTC. The V and J genes are TRBV5-1 and TRBJ2-7, with TRBD1 identical over 8 bases. CDR1 and CDR2 (germline): SGHRS, YFSETQ. The CDR3 sequence is 15 residues long. Trimming at V came to 0 bases and at J to 4 bases, leaving 6 bases not matched to a gene.